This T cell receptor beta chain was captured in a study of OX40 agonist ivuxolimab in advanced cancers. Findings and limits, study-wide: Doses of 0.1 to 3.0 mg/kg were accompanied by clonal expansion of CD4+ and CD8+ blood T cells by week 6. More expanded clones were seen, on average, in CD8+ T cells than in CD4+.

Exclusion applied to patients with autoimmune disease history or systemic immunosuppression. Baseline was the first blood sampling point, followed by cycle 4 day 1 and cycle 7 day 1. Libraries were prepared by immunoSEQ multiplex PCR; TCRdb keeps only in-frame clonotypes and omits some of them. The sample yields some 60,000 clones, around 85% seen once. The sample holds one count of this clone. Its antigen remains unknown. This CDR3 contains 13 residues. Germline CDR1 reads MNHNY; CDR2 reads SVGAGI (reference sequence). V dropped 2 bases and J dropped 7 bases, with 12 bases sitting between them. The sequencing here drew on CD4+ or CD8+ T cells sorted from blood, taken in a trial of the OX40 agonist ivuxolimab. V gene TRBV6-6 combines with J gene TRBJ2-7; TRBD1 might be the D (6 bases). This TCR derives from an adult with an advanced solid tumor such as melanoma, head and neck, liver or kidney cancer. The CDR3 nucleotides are TGTGCCAGCAGTTACGGGGGTAGGGGGGAGCAGTACTTC. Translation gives CASSYGGRGEQYF.